This T cell receptor beta chain was sequenced for a study of T cell clonality in common variable immunodeficiency. This clone was counted at least ten times. The read ends 3 residues shy of where the CDR3 ends; the end is completed using the germline J gene. Method: immunoSEQ multiplex PCR; TCRdb's copy keeps in-frame clones and lacks some. The sample includes more than 35,000 clones, none of them occurring once. The CDR3 sequence is 15 residues long. V was clipped by 3 bases and J by 4 bases; unmatched bases: 6. CDR1 KGHSH and CDR2 LQKENI come from the germline V gene. The sample consisted of peripheral blood mononuclear cells. This TCR was sampled from a person between 18 and 75 years old in good health. The chain is built from TRBV18 and TRBJ1-1; 9 bases match TRBD1. The CDR3 reads CASSPRTGELTEAFF. The CDR3 DNA, read in part, is TGTGCCAGCTCACCCCGGACAGGGGAACTCACTGAA.